This entry lists 16 T cell receptor beta chains sequenced from one sample in a study of shared T cell receptors in the human thymus. Libraries were prepared by immunoSEQ multiplex PCR; TCRdb keeps only in-frame clonotypes and omits some of them. The sample yields 500,000 to 550,000 clones, around 78% seen once. The same data also contributed to another study, on human thymus T cells.

Specimen: thymocytes. These receptors all come from a boy less than two years old with a congenital heart defect.

V and J are TRBV4-3 and TRBJ2-2; TRBD2 agrees at 9 bases. The CDR3 is 20 residues long. The germline CDR1 and CDR2 sequences are LGHNA and YSLEER. Trimming removed 0 bases from V and 0 bases from J; junction bases left unmatched: 11. The CDR3 sequence is CASSQDPWTSVDANTGELFF. CDR3 DNA: TGCGCCAGCAGCCAAGATCCCTGGACTAGCGTGGACGCGAACACCGGGGAGCTGTTTTTT.

This chain connects TRBV5-1 to TRBJ1-1; weak D call: TRBD1 (5 bases). Germline assignment: CDR1 SGHRS and CDR2 YFSETQ. This CDR3 region has 13 residues. V was trimmed by 6 bases and J by 1 base, leaving 10 bases between them. CDR3 DNA sequence: TGCGCCAGCACTGGGGCTCCGAACACTGAAGCTTTCTTT. Its protein is CASTGAPNTEAFF.

The rearrangement links TRBV27 to TRBJ2-1; TRBD2 matches 15 bases. The J segment lost 9 bases and the V segment lost 4 bases, leaving 4 bases of the junction unmatched. The CDR3 runs 15 residues. Per the germline V gene, CDR1 is MNHEY and CDR2 is SMNVEV (reference sequence). This CDR3 reads CASSWTSGRAIEQFF. The CDR3, as DNA: TGTGCCAGCAGTTGGACTAGCGGGAGGGCCATTGAGCAGTTCTTC.

This clone appeared once. This CDR3 is CASSFGLAGGVSSYEQYF. CDR3 nucleotide sequence: TGTGCCAGCAGCTTCGGACTAGCGGGAGGGGTTAGCTCCTACGAGCAGTACTTC. The V and J genes are TRBV11-3 and TRBJ2-7; 15 nucleotides agree with TRBD2. Losses at the gene ends were 3 bases for V and 0 bases for J; bases not matched to a gene: 6. Germline CDR1 is SGHNT and CDR2 is YENEEA. The CDR3 spans 18 residues.

A few counts support this clone. The chain joins TRBV10-1 to TRBJ2-3; TRBD1 matches 10 bases. CDR1 WNHNN and CDR2 SYGVQD come from the germline V gene (reference sequence). J gave up 4 bases and V 3 bases, and 4 bases lay outside the gene matches. This CDR3 is 15 amino acids long. The CDR3 DNA is TGCGCCAGCAGTGAAGGGACAGGGGACCCAGATACGCAGTATTTT. This gives the protein CASSEGTGDPDTQYF.

The rearrangement uses TRBV14 and TRBJ2-3; 9 nucleotides line up with TRBD1. CDR3 size: 16 residues. The J segment lost 5 bases and the V segment lost 3 bases, leaving 9 bases of the junction unmatched. Germline assignment: CDR1 SGHDN and CDR2 FVKESK. The CDR3 reads CASSQTGQGSEDTQYF. CDR3 bases: TGTGCCAGCAGCCAGACGGGACAGGGCTCGGAAGATACGCAGTATTTT.

The table lists this clone with a few counts. This sequence joins TRBV19 and TRBJ2-7; 7 bases fit TRBD2. The J segment lost 2 bases and the V segment lost 6 bases, leaving 10 bases of the junction unmatched. The CDR3 totals 15 residues. Per the germline V gene, CDR1 is LNHDA and CDR2 is SQIVND (reference sequence). In DNA, the CDR3 is TGTGCCAGTAGCCTCGGGGGAGGGCTAACCTACGAGCAGTACTTC. Its translation: CASSLGGGLTYEQYF.

This clone was counted a single time. The chain employs TRBV28 and TRBJ2-7; 8 bases are shared with TRBD2. This CDR3 is built from 16 residues. Germline V gene sequence: CDR1 MDHEN, CDR2 SYDVKM. V gave up 8 bases and J gave up 6 bases; unmatched junction bases: 18. This chain's CDR3 is CASSSPVRGGLLEQYF. The CDR3 bases are TGTGCCAGCTCCTCCCCGGTCCGGGGGGGCCTGCTCGAGCAGTACTTC.

This chain connects TRBV21-1 to TRBJ2-3; whether TRBD2, the table's D call, matches the DNA was not checked. TRBV21-1 is described as a pseudogene. The CDR3 has 15 residues. The CDR3 nucleotides read TGTGCCAGCACCCCCGGGCCGCGGAGGACAGATACGCAGTATTTT. This codes for CASTPGPRRTDTQYF.

V usage is TRBV4-2 and J usage is TRBJ2-7, with TRBD2 identical over 11 bases. J was trimmed by 3 bases and V by 1 base; bases with no gene match: 5. Germline loops: CDR1 LGHNA, CDR2 YNFKEQ. This CDR3 spans 16 amino acids. CDR3 amino acids: CASSQVSGRVYYEQYF. In DNA form, the CDR3 reads TGTGCCAGCAGCCAAGTTAGCGGGAGGGTCTACTACGAGCAGTACTTC.

CDR3 in amino acids: CSVGLAGGEQYF. The CDR3 DNA reads as TGCAGCGTTGGGCTAGCGGGAGGCGAGCAGTACTTC. The rearrangement uses TRBV29-1 and TRBJ2-7, with 11 positions matching TRBD2. Germline CDR1 SQVTM, CDR2 ANQGSEA. The CDR3 is 12 amino acids. The V and J ends lost 4 bases and 6 bases, in that order; junction bases with no gene match: 2.

The chain combines TRBV19 with TRBJ2-1; 11 bases map to TRBD2. Germline values: CDR1 LNHDA, CDR2 SQIVND (reference sequence). V lost 3 bases to trimming and J lost 0 bases; unmatched junction nucleotides: 7. The CDR3 contains 18 residues. The CDR3 DNA reads TGTGCCAGTAGTATTTCTAGCGGGAGGTCCAGCTCCTACAATGAGCAGTTCTTC. Translated: CASSISSGRSSSYNEQFF.

This clone showed up just a few times. The chain has TRBV6-5 and TRBJ2-3, with D possibly matching TRBD1 (6 bases). This CDR3 spans 15 amino acids. V lost 6 bases, J lost 5 bases, and 18 bases lay in between. CDR1 MNHEY and CDR2 SVGAGI come from the germline V gene. The CDR3 loop reads CASSRASRGGDTQYF. The CDR3 bases are TGTGCCAGCAGCCGAGCGAGCCGAGGGGGAGATACGCAGTATTTT.

The chain links TRBV28 to TRBJ2-7; 7 nucleotides line up with TRBD1. Germline CDR1 reads MDHEN; CDR2 reads SYDVKM. The junction had 12 bases not matched to a gene; V was cut back by 4 bases and J by 3 bases. This CDR3 region has 16 residues. The CDR3 loop is CASSSPRDSIIYEQYF. CDR3 nucleotides: TGTGCCAGCAGTTCCCCCCGGGACAGCATTATCTACGAGCAGTACTTC.

This chain links TRBV5-4 with TRBJ2-3; 9 bases match TRBD2. The V and J ends lost 5 bases and 3 bases, in that order; junction bases with no gene match: 13. The CDR3 runs to 17 residues. The germline gives CDR1 SGHNT, CDR2 YYREEE (reference sequence). The CDR3 DNA sequence: TGTGCCAGCAGGGTCAGCGGGCGGGAGGGCCGGACAGATACGCAGTATTTT. The encoded protein is CASRVSGREGRTDTQYF.

The gene calls are TRBV7-9 and TRBJ1-1; weak D call: TRBD1 (6 bases). V was cut by 2 bases and J by 4 bases, with 11 bases left in between. Germline CDR1 SEHNR, CDR2 FQNEAQ (reference sequence). This CDR3 region has 14 residues. The CDR3 bases are TGTGCCAGCAGCTTAAAGGGGGAGAGCACTGAAGCTTTCTTT. This codes for CASSLKGESTEAFF.